Here is one TCR beta chain with its context. This sample stems from a study of blood T cell repertoires in COVID-19. Study as a whole: T cells, B-cell-depleted T cells, or PBMCs provided the cDNA or gDNA that served as material.

The CDR3 covers 14 residues. Germline CDR1 reads SGHNT; CDR2 reads YYREEE (reference sequence). Trimming cost V 3 bases and J 9 bases, with 19 bases left between them. As handled by the study authors: Reference gene primer amplification gave estimated nucleated cell counts. Profiled with immunoSEQ multiplex PCR; TCRdb holds only in-frame clones, not every one. The V and J calls and clone size were taken over from that table, and D and trimming were inferred from the DNA. The table shows 190,000 or so clones, with more than 80% occurring only once. Individuals drawn from around 25 US areas were roughly 18 to 100 years old. Recovered Cohort 3 donors showed two negative PCRs, clearance, or symptom resolution.

The sequence was obtained from a man between 25 and 39 years old who had recovered from COVID-19. The chain is built from TRBV5-4 and TRBJ2-7; perhaps TRBD2 as D (6 bases). Sequences were obtained from PBMCs or T cells enriched from blood (not recorded which). The CDR3, as DNA: TGTGCCAGCAGCTCGTCGGGACTTCCCGTGCCGCAGTACTTC. As protein: CASSSSGLPVPQYF.